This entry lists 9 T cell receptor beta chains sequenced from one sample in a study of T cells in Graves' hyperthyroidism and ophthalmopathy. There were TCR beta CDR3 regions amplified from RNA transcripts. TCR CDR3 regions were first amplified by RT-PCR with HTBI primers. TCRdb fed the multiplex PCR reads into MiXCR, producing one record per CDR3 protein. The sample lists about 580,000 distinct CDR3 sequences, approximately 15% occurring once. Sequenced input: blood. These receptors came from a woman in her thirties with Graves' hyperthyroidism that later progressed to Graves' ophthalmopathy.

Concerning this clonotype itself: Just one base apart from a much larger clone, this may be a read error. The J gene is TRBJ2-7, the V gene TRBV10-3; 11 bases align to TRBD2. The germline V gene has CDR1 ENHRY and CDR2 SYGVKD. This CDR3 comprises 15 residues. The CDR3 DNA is TGTGCCATCGGTGAGTCGACTAGCGGGAAGGACGAGCAGTACTTC. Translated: CAIGESTSGKDEQYF.

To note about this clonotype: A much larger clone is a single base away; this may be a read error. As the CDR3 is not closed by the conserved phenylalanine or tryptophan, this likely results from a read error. DNA for the CDR3: TGTGCCAGCAGCCAGTTACTAGCGGGTGAACAAGAGACCCAGTACTCC. This codes for CASSQLLAGEQETQYS. V usage is TRBV3-1 and J usage is TRBJ2-5; TRBD2 agrees at 9 bases. Germline V lookup: CDR1 LGHDT, CDR2 YNNKEL (reference sequence). After removal of 3 bases from V and 2 bases from J, the junction contained 7 bases not matched to a gene. The CDR3 covers 16 residues.

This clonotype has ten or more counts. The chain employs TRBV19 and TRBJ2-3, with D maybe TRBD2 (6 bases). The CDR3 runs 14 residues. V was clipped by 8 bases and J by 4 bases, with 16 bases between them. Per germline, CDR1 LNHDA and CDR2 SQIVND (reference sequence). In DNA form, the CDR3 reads TGTGCCAGTCGTGACTTCGGGGGACCAGATACGCAGTATTTT. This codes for CASRDFGGPDTQYF.

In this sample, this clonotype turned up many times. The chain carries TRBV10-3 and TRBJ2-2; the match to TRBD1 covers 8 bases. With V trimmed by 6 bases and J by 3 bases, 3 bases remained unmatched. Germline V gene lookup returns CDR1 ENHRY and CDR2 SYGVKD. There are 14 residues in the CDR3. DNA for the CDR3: TGTGCCATCAGAGGACAGGGACACACCGGGGAGCTGTTTTTT. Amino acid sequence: CAIRGQGHTGELFF.

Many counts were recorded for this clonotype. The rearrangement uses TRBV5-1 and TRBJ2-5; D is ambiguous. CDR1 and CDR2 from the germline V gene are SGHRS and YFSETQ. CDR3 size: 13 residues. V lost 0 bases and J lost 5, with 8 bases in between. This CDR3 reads CASSLAGPETQYF. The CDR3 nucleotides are TGCGCCAGCAGCTTGGCCGGTCCCGAGACCCAGTACTTC.

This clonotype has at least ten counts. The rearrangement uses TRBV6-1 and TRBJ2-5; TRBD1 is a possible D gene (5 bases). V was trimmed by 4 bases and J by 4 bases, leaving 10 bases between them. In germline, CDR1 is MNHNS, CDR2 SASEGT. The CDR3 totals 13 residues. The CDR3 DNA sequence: TGTGCCAGCAGTGGGGCAGGGCTAGAGACCCAGTACTTC. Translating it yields CASSGAGLETQYF.

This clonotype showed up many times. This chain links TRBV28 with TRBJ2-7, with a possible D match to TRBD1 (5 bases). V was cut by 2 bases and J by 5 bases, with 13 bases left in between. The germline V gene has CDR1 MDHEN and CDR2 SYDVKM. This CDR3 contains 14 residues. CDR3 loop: CASSLGRVWDEQYF. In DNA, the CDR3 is TGTGCCAGCAGTTTAGGCAGGGTCTGGGACGAGCAGTACTTC.

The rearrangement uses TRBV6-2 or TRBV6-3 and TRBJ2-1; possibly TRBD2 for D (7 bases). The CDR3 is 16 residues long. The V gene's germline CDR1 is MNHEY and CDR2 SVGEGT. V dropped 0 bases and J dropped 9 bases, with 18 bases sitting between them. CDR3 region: CASSYSGGVGGTEQFF. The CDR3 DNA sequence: TGTGCCAGCAGTTACTCAGGGGGGGTCGGCGGGACTGAGCAGTTCTTC.

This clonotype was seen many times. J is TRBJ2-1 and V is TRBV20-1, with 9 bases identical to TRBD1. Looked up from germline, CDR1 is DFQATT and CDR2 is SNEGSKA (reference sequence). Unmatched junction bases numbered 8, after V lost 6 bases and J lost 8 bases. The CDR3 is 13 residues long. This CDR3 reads CSAPGQGFDEQFF. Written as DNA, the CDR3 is TGCAGTGCCCCGGGACAGGGTTTCGATGAGCAGTTCTTC.